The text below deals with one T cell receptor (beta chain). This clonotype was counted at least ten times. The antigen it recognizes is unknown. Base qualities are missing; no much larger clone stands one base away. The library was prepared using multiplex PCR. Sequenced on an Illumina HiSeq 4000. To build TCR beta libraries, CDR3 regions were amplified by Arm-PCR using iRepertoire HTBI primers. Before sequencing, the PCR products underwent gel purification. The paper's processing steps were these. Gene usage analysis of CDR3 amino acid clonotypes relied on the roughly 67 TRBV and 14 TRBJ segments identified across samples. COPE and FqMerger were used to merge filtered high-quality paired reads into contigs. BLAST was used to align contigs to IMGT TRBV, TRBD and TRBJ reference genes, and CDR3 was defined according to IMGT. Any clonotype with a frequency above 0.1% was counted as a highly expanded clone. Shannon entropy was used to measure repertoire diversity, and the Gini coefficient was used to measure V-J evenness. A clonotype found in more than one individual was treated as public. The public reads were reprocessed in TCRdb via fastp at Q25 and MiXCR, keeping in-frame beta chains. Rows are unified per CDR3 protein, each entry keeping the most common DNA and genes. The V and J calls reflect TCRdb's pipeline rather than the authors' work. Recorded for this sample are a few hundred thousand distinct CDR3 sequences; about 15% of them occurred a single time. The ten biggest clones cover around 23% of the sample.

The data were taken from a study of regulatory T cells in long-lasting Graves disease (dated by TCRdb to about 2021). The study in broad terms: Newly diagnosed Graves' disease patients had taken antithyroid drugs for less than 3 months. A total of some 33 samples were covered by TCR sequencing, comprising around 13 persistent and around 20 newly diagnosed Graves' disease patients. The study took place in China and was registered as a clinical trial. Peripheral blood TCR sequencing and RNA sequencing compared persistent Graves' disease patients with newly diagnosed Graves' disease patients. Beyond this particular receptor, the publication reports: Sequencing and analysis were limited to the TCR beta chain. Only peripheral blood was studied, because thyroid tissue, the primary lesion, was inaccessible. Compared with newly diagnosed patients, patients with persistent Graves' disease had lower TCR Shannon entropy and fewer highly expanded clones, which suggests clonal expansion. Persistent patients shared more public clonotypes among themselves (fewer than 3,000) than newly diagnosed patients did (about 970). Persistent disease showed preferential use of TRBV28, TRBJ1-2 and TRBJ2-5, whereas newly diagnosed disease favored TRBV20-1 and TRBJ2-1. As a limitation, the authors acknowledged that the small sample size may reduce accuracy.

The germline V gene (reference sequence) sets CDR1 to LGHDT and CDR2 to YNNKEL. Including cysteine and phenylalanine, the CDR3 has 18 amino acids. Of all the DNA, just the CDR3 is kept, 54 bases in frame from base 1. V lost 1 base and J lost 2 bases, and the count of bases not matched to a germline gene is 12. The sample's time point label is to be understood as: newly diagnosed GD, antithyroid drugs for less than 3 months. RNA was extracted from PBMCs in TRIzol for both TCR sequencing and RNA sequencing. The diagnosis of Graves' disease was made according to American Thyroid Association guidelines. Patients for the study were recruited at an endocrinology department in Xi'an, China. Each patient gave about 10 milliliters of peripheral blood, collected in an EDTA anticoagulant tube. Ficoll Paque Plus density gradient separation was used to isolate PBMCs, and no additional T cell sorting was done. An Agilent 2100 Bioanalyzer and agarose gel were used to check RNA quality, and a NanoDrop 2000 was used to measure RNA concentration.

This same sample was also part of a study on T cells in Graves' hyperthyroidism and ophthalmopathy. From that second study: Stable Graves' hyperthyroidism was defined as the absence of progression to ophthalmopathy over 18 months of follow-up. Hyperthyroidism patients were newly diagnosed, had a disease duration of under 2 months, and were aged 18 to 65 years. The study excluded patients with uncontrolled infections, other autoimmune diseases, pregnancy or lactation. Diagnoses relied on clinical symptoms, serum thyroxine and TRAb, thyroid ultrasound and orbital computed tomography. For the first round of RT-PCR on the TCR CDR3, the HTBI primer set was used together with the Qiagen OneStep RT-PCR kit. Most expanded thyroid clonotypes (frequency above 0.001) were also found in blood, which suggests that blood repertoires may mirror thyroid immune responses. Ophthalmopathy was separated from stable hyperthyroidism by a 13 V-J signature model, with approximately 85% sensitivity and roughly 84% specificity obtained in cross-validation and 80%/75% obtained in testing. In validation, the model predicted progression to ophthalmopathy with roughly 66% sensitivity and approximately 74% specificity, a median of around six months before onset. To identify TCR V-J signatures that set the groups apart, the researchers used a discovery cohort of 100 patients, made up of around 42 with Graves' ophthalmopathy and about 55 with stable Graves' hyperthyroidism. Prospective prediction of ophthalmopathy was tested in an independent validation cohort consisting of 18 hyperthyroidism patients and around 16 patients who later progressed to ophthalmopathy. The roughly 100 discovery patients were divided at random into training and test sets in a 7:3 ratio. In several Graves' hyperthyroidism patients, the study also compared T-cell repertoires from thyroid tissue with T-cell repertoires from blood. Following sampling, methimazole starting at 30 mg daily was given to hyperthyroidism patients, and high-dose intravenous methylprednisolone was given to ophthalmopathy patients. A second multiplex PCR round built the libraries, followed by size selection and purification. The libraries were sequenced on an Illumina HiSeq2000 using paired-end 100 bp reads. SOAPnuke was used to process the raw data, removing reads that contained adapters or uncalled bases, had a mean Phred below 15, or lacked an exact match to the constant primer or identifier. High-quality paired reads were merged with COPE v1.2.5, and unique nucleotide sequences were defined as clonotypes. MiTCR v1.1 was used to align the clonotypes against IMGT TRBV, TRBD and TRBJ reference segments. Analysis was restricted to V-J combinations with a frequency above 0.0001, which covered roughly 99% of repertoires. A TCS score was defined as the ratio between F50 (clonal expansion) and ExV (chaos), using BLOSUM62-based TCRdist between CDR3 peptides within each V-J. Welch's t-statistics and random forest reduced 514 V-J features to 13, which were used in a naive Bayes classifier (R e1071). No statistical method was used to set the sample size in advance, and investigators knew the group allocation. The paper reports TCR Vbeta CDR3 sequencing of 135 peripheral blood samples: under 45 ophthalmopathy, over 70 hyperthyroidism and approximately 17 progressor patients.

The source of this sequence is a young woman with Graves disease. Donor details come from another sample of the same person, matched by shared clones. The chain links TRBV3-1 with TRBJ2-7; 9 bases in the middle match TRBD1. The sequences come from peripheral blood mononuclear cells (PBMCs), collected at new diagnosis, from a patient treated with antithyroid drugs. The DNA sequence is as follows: TGTGCCAGCAGCCAAGGATGGACAGGGGAATCCCTAACCTACGAGCAGTACTTC. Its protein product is CASSQGWTGESLTYEQYF.